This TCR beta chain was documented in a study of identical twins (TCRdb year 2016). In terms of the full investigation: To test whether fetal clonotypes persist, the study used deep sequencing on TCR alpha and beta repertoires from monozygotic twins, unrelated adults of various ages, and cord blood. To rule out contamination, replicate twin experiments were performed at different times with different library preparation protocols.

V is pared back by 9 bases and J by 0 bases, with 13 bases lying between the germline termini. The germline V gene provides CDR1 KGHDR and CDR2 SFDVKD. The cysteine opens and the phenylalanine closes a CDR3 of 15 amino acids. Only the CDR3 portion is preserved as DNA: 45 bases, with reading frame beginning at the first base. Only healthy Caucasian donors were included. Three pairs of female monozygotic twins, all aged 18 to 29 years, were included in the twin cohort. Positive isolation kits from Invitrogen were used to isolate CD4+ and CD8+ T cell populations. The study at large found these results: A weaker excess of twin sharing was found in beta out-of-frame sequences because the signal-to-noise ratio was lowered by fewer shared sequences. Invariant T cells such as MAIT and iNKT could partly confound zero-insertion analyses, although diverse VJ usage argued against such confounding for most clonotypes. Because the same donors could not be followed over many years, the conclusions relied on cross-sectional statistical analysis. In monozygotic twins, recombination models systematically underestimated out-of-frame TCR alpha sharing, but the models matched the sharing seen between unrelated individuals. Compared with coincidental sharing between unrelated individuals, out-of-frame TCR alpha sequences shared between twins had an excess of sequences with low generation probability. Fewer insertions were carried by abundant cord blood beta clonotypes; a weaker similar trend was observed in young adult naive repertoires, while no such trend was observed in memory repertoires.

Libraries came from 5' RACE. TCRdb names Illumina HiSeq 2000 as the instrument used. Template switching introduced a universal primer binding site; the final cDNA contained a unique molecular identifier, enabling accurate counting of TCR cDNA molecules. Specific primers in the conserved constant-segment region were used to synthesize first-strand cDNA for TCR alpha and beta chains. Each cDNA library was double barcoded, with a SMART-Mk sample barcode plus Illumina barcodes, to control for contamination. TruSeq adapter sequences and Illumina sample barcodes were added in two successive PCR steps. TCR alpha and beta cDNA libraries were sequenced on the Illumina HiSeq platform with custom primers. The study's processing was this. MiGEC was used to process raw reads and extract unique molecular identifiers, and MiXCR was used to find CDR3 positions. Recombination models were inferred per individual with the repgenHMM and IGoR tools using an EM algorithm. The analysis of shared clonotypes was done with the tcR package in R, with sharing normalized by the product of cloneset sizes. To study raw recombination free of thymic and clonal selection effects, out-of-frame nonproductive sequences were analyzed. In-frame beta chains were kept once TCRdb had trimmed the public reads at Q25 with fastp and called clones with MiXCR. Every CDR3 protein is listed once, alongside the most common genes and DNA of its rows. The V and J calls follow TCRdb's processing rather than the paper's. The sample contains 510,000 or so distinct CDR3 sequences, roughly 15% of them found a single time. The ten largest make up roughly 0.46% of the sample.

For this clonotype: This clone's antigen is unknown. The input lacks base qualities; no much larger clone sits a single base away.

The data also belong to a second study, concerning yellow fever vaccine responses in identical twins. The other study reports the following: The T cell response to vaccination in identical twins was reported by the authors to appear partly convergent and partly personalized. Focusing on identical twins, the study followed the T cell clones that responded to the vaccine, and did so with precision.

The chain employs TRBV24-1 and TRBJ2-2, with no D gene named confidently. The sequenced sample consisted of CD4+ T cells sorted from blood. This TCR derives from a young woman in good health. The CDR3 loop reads CATSPAIANTGELFF. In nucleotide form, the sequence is TGTGCCACCTCGCCAGCGATCGCGAACACCGGGGAGCTGTTTTTT.